This T cell receptor beta chain was sequenced during a study of cytomegalovirus exposure and HLA in healthy donors (dated by TCRdb to 2016 to 2017). At the level of the whole study: According to an earlier analysis of 550 to 700 of the donors, about 179 million T cells yielded 117 million unique TCR beta sequences and roughly 280 Gb of sequence data. Roughly 300 gigabases of sequencing data and about 92 million unique TCR sequences made up an early release that covered fewer than 650 HLA-typed donors. Of the 300 to 450 genotyped donors, over 65% fell in the genetic ancestry cluster associated with self-reported Caucasian donors. The study aimed to test whether cataloging public T cell receptors could reveal signatures of past pathogen exposure. The T cell repertoires of some 700 subjects were profiled by immunosequencing and related to cytomegalovirus serostatus. Along with the approximately 700-subject first cohort, a separate validation cohort of roughly 110 different subjects was used. To predict cytomegalovirus infection status, the study brought together high-throughput TCR immunosequencing, statistical association of individual TCRs with disease status, and machine learning. A later analysis re-analyzed previously published TCR beta repertoires from 660 or so donors and added high-resolution HLA genotyping to study TCR occurrence patterns. The later analysis used no new phenotypic data to find candidate immune exposures, relying instead on TCR beta sequences and their occurrence across donors. To decide whether each TCR beta V gene segment behaved as functional or pseudogenic, an earlier analysis of some 600 of the donors relied on high-throughput TCR beta sequencing. Alongside the repertoire data, information on donor age, sex, ethnicity and CMV serostatus was compiled. In a later genetic analysis, genome-wide SNP genotypes for about 55% of the roughly 670 donors were used, and that subset was treated as a discovery cohort. All discovery cohort repertoires had been generated using a single sequencing platform. HLA typing covered class I and class II loci at four-digit resolution. The number of typed donors differed by locus: roughly 620-640 for A, B, C, DRB1 and DQB1; some 500 for DQA1; 606 for DPA1; and 450 to 480 for DPB1. Four or five DR-DQ haplotypes were treated as single units for association and clustering because of strong linkage in the cohort. On average, roughly 240,000 unique TCR beta nucleotide sequences were sequenced per donor among 300 to 500 genotyped donors of the cohort, with about 17% of those sequences being non-productive.

Points on this clone: Its cognate antigen has yet to be identified. No much larger clone is present one base from it, and per-base qualities are unavailable.

The cohort was made up of around 720 healthy bone marrow donors. All cohort members were sampled while nominally healthy, although unrecorded immune exposures were likely present. The donor was CMV seronegative and belonged to the group of over 300 seronegative cohort members. Every donor gave a peripheral blood sample, and the peripheral blood mononuclear cells from that sample were used for TCR beta sequencing. Genomic DNA extraction from the blood cell samples was performed with the Qiagen DNeasy Blood Extraction Kit. The protocol used for the library was the immunoSEQ multiplex PCR assay. A mixture of 60 forward primers for TCR Vbeta segments and 13 reverse primers for TCR Jbeta segments was used in the multiplex PCR. The CDR3 region of rearranged TCR beta genes was amplified from genomic DNA by a multiplex PCR assay. The Illumina HiSeq System was used to sequence the amplified TCR beta libraries as 87-base-pair reads. Turning to the authors' computational methods: A later analysis counted 65 million to 90 million unique TCR beta chains across the 550 to 750 repertoires, and about 10 million of these chains were shared by at least two donors. Raw reads were error-corrected and collapsed into unique sequences with a nearest-neighbor algorithm that merged closely related sequences to remove PCR and sequencing errors. CDR3 sequences were aligned to IMGT reference sequences to assign V, D and J gene segments. For a sequence to be retained, a match of at least six nucleotides was required to both a V gene segment and a J gene segment. Rearrangements were classified as productive when the CDR3 lacked stop codons and remained in frame with V and J, and all other rearrangements were classified as non-productive. CDR3 was defined by IMGT convention, running from the second conserved V-encoded cysteine to the conserved J-encoded phenylalanine. In an earlier analysis of around 540 of the donors, sequences lacking an unambiguous match to a single V gene segment were excluded. In an earlier analysis of 587 of the donors, a V segment was called functional when productive rearrangements were above 56.7%, and segregating when the standard deviation between donors exceeded 5%. A statistical classification framework was developed to diagnose cytomegalovirus status using the catalog of TCR beta chain sequences. In a later analysis, V and J genes were assigned by comparing TCR nucleotide sequences against IMGT/GENE-DB human TR gene sequences. In a later analysis, CDR3 sequences and most-parsimonious VDJ recombination scenarios were assigned using the TCRdist pipeline. In a later analysis, every TCR beta chain was defined by the combination of its CDR3 amino acid sequence and its V-gene family, and reads without a unique V-gene family were dropped. In a later analysis, a few hundred highly shared, low-generation-probability nucleotide sequences were removed to address suspected cross-contamination and a sequencing artifact. In a later analysis, a clonal expansion index for each public chain was calculated from normalized within-repertoire ranks of inferred template counts. A later analysis computed generation probabilities with a VDJ recombination model fitted to out-of-frame rearrangements, and checked the results against IGoR. A later analysis scored TCR-TCR, TCR-HLA and TCR-CMV co-occurrence with hypergeometric tests, applying a repertoire-size bias correction to TCR pairs. A later analysis estimated false discovery rates by permuting HLA or CMV assignments 20 times. In a later analysis, co-occurring TCRs were grouped using DBSCAN, with TCRdist sequence similarity added in when clustering inside HLA-allele-positive subsets. Repertoires with fewer than 30,000 or more than 120,000 public chains were left out of co-occurrence clustering, as were a handful of repertoires with anomalous nucleotide sharing. The immuneACCESS repertoire file appears here via TCRdb, limited to in-frame rearrangements. These files lack a portion of the clones; in checked studies, under half of the deficit traces to unresolved V genes, and the cause of the others is not known. The D gene and trimming were derived from the DNA, and the V and J assignments and clone size from that table. The sample table contains approximately 54,000 clones; only one count was recorded for 82% of them. Under 3.5% of the sample is held by the ten biggest clonotypes.

General study outcomes and caveats: When HLA alleles, especially DR and DQ, strongly co-occurred, attributing TCR associations to individual alleles was difficult. Linkage disequilibrium might explain the correlated functional status among segregating V segments, but an unknown experimental factor could not be ruled out. A further reported finding was that TCR beta sequences accurately predicted the HLA-A and HLA-B alleles for most subjects in the first cohort. In vitro tests confirmed that a few of the cytomegalovirus-associated TCR beta chains recognize cytomegalovirus antigens. A later analysis reported that several top co-occurrence clusters appeared linked to parvovirus B19, influenza, CMV and Epstein-Barr virus. In a later genetic analysis, a missense DCLRE1C variant was associated with V-gene and J-gene trimming of TCR beta chains, and the association was replicated in an independent cohort. In both the original and validation cohorts, the classifier was reported to diagnose cytomegalovirus status with high specificity and sensitivity. The authors suggested that the approach could potentially be extended to other disease states and immunological phenotypes. Presence/absence analyses assumed roughly uniform sequencing depth across donors, an assumption that may not hold. A later analysis found that most CMV-associated TCR beta chains appeared HLA-restricted, with HLA associations seemingly driven largely by CMV exposure. The only immune exposure information available for the cohort was CMV serostatus. Because some donors lacked HLA typing at each locus, the association tests relied only on the typed subset. Most TCR sequences were observed very rarely across donors, whereas some public TCRs were present in many individuals. Broadly in line with IMGT annotations, most TCR beta V segments showed up in productive rearrangements about 87% or about 30% of the time in an earlier analysis of approximately 640 of the donors. According to a later analysis, TCR association rates differed among HLA loci, with DRB1 alleles showing the most associated TCRs and HLA-C alleles showing the fewest. The cohort was sequenced for TCR beta chains only, and without alpha or paired-chain data the features that could be detected were limited. The 87-base-pair reads could not distinguish some IMGT-functional V segments, including TRBV6-2 and TRBV6-3, so those segments were excluded. According to a later genetic analysis, donors in an Asian-associated ancestry cluster had fewer N-insertions in productive TCRs than the roughly 700-donor mean. Compared with equally common non-associated chains, HLA-associated TCR beta chains in a later analysis were more clonally expanded and had lower generation probabilities. A group of highly shared sequence variants was considered likely to be a technical artifact of the sequencing pipeline. The study listed 164 TCR beta chains as associated with cytomegalovirus. The earlier analysis of 587 of the donors excluded approximately 17 rarely observed V segments, including chromosome 9 orphons, because counts were too low. At a false discovery rate of 0.05, a later analysis linked some 18,000 TCR beta sequences to specific HLA alleles.

Trimming leaves V shorter by 5 bases and J shorter by 1 base, with the junction holding 1 base beyond the gene matches. CDR1 and CDR2, per the germline V gene (reference sequence), are LNHNV and YYDKDF. The CDR3 contains 14 residues, cysteine and phenylalanine counted. This entry keeps only the CDR3 DNA: 42 bases, framed from base 1. Sequencing was carried out using PBMCs. The clonotype was recovered from a young woman in good health and CMV-seronegative. The chain links TRBV15 with TRBJ2-1, with 8 middle bases fitting TRBD1. DNA sequence: TGTGCCACCAGCGGGGACAGGTCCTACAATGAGCAGTTCTTC. Its coded protein is CATSGDRSYNEQFF.